Following are 24 T cell receptor beta chains from one sample sequenced in a study of shared clonotypes between healthy human individuals. CD45RO-negative cells were positively selected for CCR7, leaving out terminally differentiated effector memory CD45RA+ cells. Clones were read by immunoSEQ multiplex PCR, and TCRdb kept only the in-frame ones, dropping some. The repertoire holds a few hundred thousand clones, with nearly 97% as singletons. Sample: naive CD8+ T cells sorted from blood. These receptors all come from a woman under 40 in good health.

The chain uses TRBV19 and TRBJ2-7; 8 bases are a match to TRBD1. V was pared by 5 bases and J by 6 bases, with 18 bases of the junction left unmatched. Germline V gene data show CDR1 as LNHDA and CDR2 as SQIVND (reference sequence). The CDR3 contains 17 residues. The CDR3 nucleotides read TGTGCCAGTAGTGACGGGACAGGAAGTTGGGAATTTGGCGAGCAGTACTTC. Protein: CASSDGTGSWEFGEQYF.

This rearrangement joins TRBV29-1 to TRBJ2-6, with TRBD1 matching 7 bases. The germline gives CDR1 SQVTM, CDR2 ANQGSEA. Unmatched junction bases numbered 7, after V lost 6 bases and J lost 2 bases. The CDR3 extends over 15 amino acids. CDR3 nucleotide sequence: TGCAGCGTAGACAGGGTCCCCCCTGGGGCCAACGTCCTGACTTTC. Its protein is CSVDRVPPGANVLTF.

This chain links TRBV27 with TRBJ2-3, with TRBD2 matching 11 bases. The CDR3 sequence is 17 residues long. Germline CDR1 MNHEY, CDR2 SMNVEV (reference sequence). V dropped 5 bases and J dropped 8; count of bases not matched to a gene: 15. The CDR3 spells CASSLPPGLAARGTQYF. CDR3 DNA: TGTGCCAGCAGTCTCCCCCCGGGACTAGCGGCCAGGGGTACGCAGTATTTT.

The V and J genes are TRBV28 and TRBJ2-2; D not resolved. The germline V gene has CDR1 MDHEN and CDR2 SYDVKM. The CDR3 loop spans 15 amino acids. Trimming cost V 1 base and J 1 base, with 7 bases left between them. CDR3 nucleotide sequence: TGTGCCAGCAGTTTATTTAGGTTGAACACCGGGGAGCTGTTTTTT. Translated, it gives CASSLFRLNTGELFF.

The genes are TRBV5-1 and TRBJ1-4, with a tentative D call TRBD1 (6 bases). Trimming stripped 3 bases from V and 0 bases from J, with 9 bases between. This CDR3 is 15 amino acids long. The V gene's germline CDR1 is SGHRS and CDR2 YFSETQ. In DNA, the CDR3 is TGCGCCAGCAGCTGGACAGATGCAACTAATGAAAAACTGTTTTTT. It specifies CASSWTDATNEKLFF.

The chain couples TRBV9 to TRBJ2-7; possible D gene TRBD2, 6 bases. The CDR3 is 15 amino acids. Germline V lookup: CDR1 SGDLS, CDR2 YYNGEE. V dropped 4 bases and J dropped 2 bases, with 16 bases sitting between them. CDR3 sequence reads: CASSSEEGPAYEQYF. The CDR3 DNA reads TGTGCCAGCAGCTCGGAGGAGGGGCCCGCCTACGAGCAGTACTTC.

This rearrangement joins TRBV7-9 to TRBJ2-1, with 10 bases matching TRBD2. After removal of 3 bases from V and 5 bases from J, the junction contained 4 bases not matched to a gene. CDR1 is SEHNR and CDR2 is FQNEAQ in the germline V gene (reference sequence). There are 15 residues in the CDR3. The CDR3 here is CASSFPAGGHNEQFF. Written as DNA, the CDR3 is TGTGCCAGCAGCTTCCCAGCGGGAGGGCACAATGAGCAGTTCTTC.

Note on this clone: This sample also contains other DNA sequences that code for the same CDR3. The J gene is TRBJ1-5, the V gene TRBV19; tentatively, D is TRBD1 (5 bases). Trimming took 9 bases from V and 4 from J, leaving 10 bases between them. The CDR3 runs 12 residues. Per germline, CDR1 LNHDA and CDR2 SQIVND (reference sequence). The CDR3 loop is CASGTGNQPQHF. The CDR3 nucleotides read TGTGCCAGCGGGACGGGAAATCAGCCCCAGCATTTT.

J is TRBJ2-7 and V is TRBV6-4, with D unclear. CDR1 is MRHNA, CDR2 SNTAGT, per germline. The CDR3 has 12 residues. The V gene lost 4 bases and the J gene lost 3 bases, with 7 bases spanning the gap. Here the CDR3 reads CASSVQSYEQYF. Here the CDR3 DNA reads TGTGCCAGCAGTGTGCAAAGCTACGAGCAGTACTTC.

This rearrangement joins TRBV15 to TRBJ2-7, with 7 bases that match TRBD1. With 4 bases clipped from V and 6 bases from J, the junction kept 15 bases outside the gene matches. The CDR3 loop spans 16 amino acids. CDR1 and CDR2 from the germline V gene are LNHNV and YYDKDF (reference sequence). In DNA, the CDR3 is TGTGCCACCAGCACTAAACCCCACAGGGGAAGTTCCGAGCAGTACTTC. This translates into CATSTKPHRGSSEQYF.

The chain has TRBV27 and TRBJ2-2; 10 bases map to TRBD1. Germline V CDR1 and CDR2: MNHEY, SMNVEV (reference sequence). The ends lost 2 bases at V and 6 bases at J; junction bases unmatched: 3. The CDR3 length is 15 residues. The CDR3 DNA follows: TGTGCCAGCAGTTTAATGACAGGGGGCCCCGGGGAGCTGTTTTTT. It translates to CASSLMTGGPGELFF.

V gene TRBV2 combines with J gene TRBJ1-5; no clear D. Germline V gives CDR1 SNHLY, CDR2 FYNNEI. CDR3 length equals 14 residues. The V end was cut by 3 bases, the J end by 4 bases, with 10 bases between. The chain's CDR3 is CASSDGQLNQPQHF. CDR3 nucleotide sequence: TGTGCCAGCAGTGACGGGCAGCTTAATCAGCCCCAGCATTTT.

V usage is TRBV7-8 and J usage is TRBJ2-1; D uncertain. From germline, CDR1 is SGHVS and CDR2 FQNEAQ. V was shortened by 5 bases and J by 7 bases, with 9 bases between the two germline ends. The CDR3 is made up of 12 amino acids. CDR3 DNA: TGTGCCAGCAGCAACCCAGGAAATGAGCAGTTCTTC. As protein: CASSNPGNEQFF.

As to this clone: At one boundary the junction diverges from the germline segment, which might be a read error. V gene TRBV5-1 combines with J gene TRBJ1-2, with 7 bases that match TRBD1. The CDR3 is made up of 11 amino acids. From germline, CDR1 is SGHRS and CDR2 YFSETQ. The CDR3 DNA follows: TGCGCCAGCTCCCAGGGGGACGTGGCTATATTC. The encoded protein is CASSQGDVAIF.

The V gene is TRBV20-1, the J gene TRBJ2-3, with D tentatively TRBD1 or TRBD2 (5 bases each). The CDR3 has 11 residues. The V gene lost 7 bases and the J gene lost 8 bases, with 13 bases spanning the gap. Germline CDR1 and CDR2: DFQATT and SNEGSKA (reference sequence). CDR3 amino acids: CSVASGTTQYF. CDR3 bases: TGCAGTGTCGCGTCGGGGACTACGCAGTATTTT.

This clone was detected a few times. The genes are TRBV10-3 and TRBJ1-1, with unresolved D. The V and J ends lost 8 bases and 3 bases respectively, with 13 bases between them. The CDR3 is 13 amino acids. The germline V gene has CDR1 ENHRY and CDR2 SYGVKD. The DNA of the CDR3 is TGTGCCATCTCATCGGGGAGTTACACTGAAGCTTTCTTT. The encoded protein is CAISSGSYTEAFF.

This chain links TRBV7-9 with TRBJ2-3, with 8 positions matching TRBD1. This CDR3 is 14 amino acids long. CDR1 and CDR2 from the germline V gene are SEHNR and FQNEAQ (reference sequence). Germline trimming cut 5 bases from V and 6 bases from J; bases unmatched to any gene: 7. CDR3 in amino acids: CASSQRRGPDTQYF. CDR3 DNA: TGTGCCAGCAGCCAGCGCAGGGGGCCCGATACGCAGTATTTT.

The genes are TRBV27 and TRBJ1-2; the D gene is possibly TRBD1 (5 bases). Trimming stripped 5 bases from V and 7 bases from J, with 17 bases between. The length of the CDR3 is 14 residues. Germline lookup yields CDR1 MNHEY and CDR2 SMNVEV (reference sequence). The CDR3 bases are TGTGCCAGCAGTCCGTCAGGGCTCCCGGGTGGCTACACCTTC. Amino acids: CASSPSGLPGGYTF.

The genes are TRBV27 and TRBJ2-1, with D perhaps assigned TRBD1 or TRBD2 (6 bases each). Germline values: CDR1 MNHEY, CDR2 SMNVEV (reference sequence). V was cut by 7 bases and J by 0 bases, with 10 bases left in between. The CDR3 spans 14 residues. The CDR3 is CASKGGLSYNEQFF. Written as DNA, the CDR3 is TGTGCCAGCAAGGGGGGCCTCTCCTACAATGAGCAGTTCTTC.

The chain links TRBV14 to TRBJ2-7; D perhaps matches TRBD2 (5 bases). Germline CDR1 SGHDN, CDR2 FVKESK. The V end lost 1 base, the J end lost 5 bases, and 15 bases lay between the germline ends. The CDR3 covers 15 residues. The CDR3 DNA is TGTGCCAGCAGCCAAGCCTGGGGAGCCCCGAACGAGCAGTACTTC. This encodes CASSQAWGAPNEQYF.

The sample holds a few counts of this clone. The chain uses TRBV11-2 and TRBJ2-7, with 7 bases lining up with TRBD1. Germline V gene lookup returns CDR1 SGHAT and CDR2 FQNNGV. With 5 bases clipped from V and 2 bases from J, the junction kept 3 bases outside the gene matches. There are 13 residues in the CDR3. CDR3 region: CASSTGTAYEQYF. CDR3 nucleotide sequence: TGTGCCAGCAGCACCGGGACAGCCTACGAGCAGTACTTC.

The chain joins TRBV4-1 to TRBJ2-7; D unclear. V was shortened by 5 bases and J by 2 bases, with 16 bases between the two germline ends. In germline, CDR1 is MGHRA, CDR2 YSYEKL. The CDR3 has 15 amino acids. CDR3 amino acids: CASSKKMDGTYEQYF. The DNA for the CDR3 is TGCGCCAGCAGCAAAAAGATGGACGGTACCTACGAGCAGTACTTC.

In this sample, this clone turned up once. The chain couples TRBV27 to TRBJ2-7; TRBD2 agrees at 8 bases. Germline V gene data show CDR1 as MNHEY and CDR2 as SMNVEV (reference sequence). Trimming removed 5 bases from V and 0 bases from J; junction bases left unmatched: 9. The CDR3 contains 16 residues. The chain's CDR3 is CASSPIGGVGSYEQYF. CDR3 coding DNA: TGTGCCAGCAGTCCCATCGGGGGGGTGGGCTCCTACGAGCAGTACTTC.

This rearrangement joins TRBV9 to TRBJ2-1; D not resolved. Germline-derived CDR1 and CDR2 are SGDLS and YYNGEE. V shed 3 bases and J shed 9 bases, with 10 bases lying between them. The CDR3 is made up of 12 amino acids. The DNA for the CDR3 is TGTGCCAGCAGCGCCGGACCGTCTGAGCAGTTCTTC. Its protein is CASSAGPSEQFF. The variable domain in full, completed from reference TRBV9 and TRBJ2-1, reads DSGVTQTPKHLITATGQRVTLRCSPRSGDLSVYWYQQSLDQGLQFLIQYYNGEERAKGNILERFSAQQFPDLHSELNLSSLELGDSALYFCASSAGPSEQFFGPGTRLTVL.